A single sample is the source of the 31 T cell receptor beta chains below, sequenced in a study. Using its own MiXCR run on the RT-PCR reads, TCRdb lists one record per CDR3 protein. The top ten clones hold about 3.9% of a sample with about 700,000 distinct CDR3 sequences, over 12% of them seen once. The specimen sequenced was memory CD4+ T cells from blood. These TCRs come from a female donor in good health, serving as a healthy control.

The V call is TRBV7-9, the J call TRBJ2-3; TRBD2 aligns across 7 bases. V was pared by 5 bases and J by 6 bases, with 23 bases of the junction left unmatched. The CDR3 runs to 19 residues. The germline V gene encodes CDR1 SEHNR and CDR2 FQNEAQ (reference sequence). This CDR3 reads CASSRGASGPTTRRDTQYF. As DNA, the CDR3 is TGTGCCAGCAGCCGTGGGGCTAGCGGACCTACCACTCGTCGGGATACGCAGTATTTT.

This chain connects TRBV10-3 to TRBJ2-3, with D unresolved. Trimming pared 4 bases from V and 2 bases from J, leaving 7 bases between. Germline CDR1 reads ENHRY; CDR2 reads SYGVKD. There are 13 residues in the CDR3. CDR3 sequence reads: CAISVSVTDTQYF. CDR3 nucleotide sequence: TGTGCCATCAGTGTTTCAGTCACAGATACGCAGTATTTT.

This clonotype was found a few times. J is TRBJ2-1 and V is TRBV27; the D gene is possibly TRBD2 (5 bases). The V gene's germline CDR1 is MNHEY and CDR2 SMNVEV (reference sequence). This CDR3 spans 15 amino acids. Trimming removed 5 bases at V and 3 bases at J, with 14 bases between. In nucleotides, the CDR3 is TGTGCCAGCAGTAGCCTAACCGGGAACTACAATGAGCAGTTCTTC. As protein: CASSSLTGNYNEQFF.

This clonotype occurred a few times. The chain is built from TRBV7-2 and TRBJ2-1, with TRBD1 as a possible D gene (6 bases). Trimming stripped 5 bases from V and 9 bases from J, with 20 bases between. Germline-derived CDR1 and CDR2 are SGHTA and FQGNSA. This CDR3 comprises 15 residues. The CDR3 DNA reads TGTGCCAGCAGCATGAACAGGGATCTTACAGCTGAGCAGTTCTTC. This encodes CASSMNRDLTAEQFF.

The rearrangement links TRBV5-1 to TRBJ1-2; D not certain. The V end was cut by 2 bases, the J end by 3 bases, with 17 bases between. The CDR3 is 16 amino acids. Germline V CDR1 and CDR2: SGHRS, YFSETQ. CDR3 sequence (DNA): TGCGCCAGCAGCTTCGGCGCAATAAGGACGGACTATGGCTACACCTTC. It translates to CASSFGAIRTDYGYTF.

This clonotype has ten or more counts. The gene calls are TRBV20-1 and TRBJ2-5; 7 bases map to TRBD1. V dropped 5 bases and J dropped 4; count of bases not matched to a gene: 4. From germline, CDR1 is DFQATT and CDR2 SNEGSKA (reference sequence). This CDR3 region has 12 residues. CDR3 DNA: TGCAGTGCTCGGGACAGCAGAGAGACCCAGTACTTC. It translates to CSARDSRETQYF.

This clonotype was found a few times. The rearrangement joins TRBV6-5 to TRBJ1-6, with a possible D match to TRBD1 (6 bases). CDR1 MNHEY and CDR2 SVGAGI come from the germline V gene. V was clipped by 7 bases and J by 10 bases, with 11 bases between them. There are 12 residues in the CDR3. The CDR3 region has the DNA TGTGCCAGCATGGACAGTGGATCACCCCTCCACTTT. Its protein product is CASMDSGSPLHF.

The chain uses TRBV3-1 and TRBJ2-3; TRBD2 matches at 13 bases. The V gene's germline CDR1 is LGHDT and CDR2 YNNKEL (reference sequence). Germline trimming cut 3 bases from V and 2 bases from J; bases unmatched to any gene: 2. The CDR3 totals 16 residues. For the CDR3, the DNA is TGTGCCAGCAGCCAGGGGACTAGCGGGAACACAGATACGCAGTATTTT. Translation gives CASSQGTSGNTDTQYF.

This clonotype was seen repeatedly, ten times or more. This chain links TRBV12-3 or TRBV12-4 with TRBJ2-1; unclear D gene. Trimming took off 6 bases at V and 0 bases at J, with 12 bases between the two ends. The CDR3 extends over 15 amino acids. The CDR3 sequence: CASSLTGDSYNEQFF. The CDR3 coding sequence is TGTGCCAGCAGCCTTACCGGTGACTCCTACAATGAGCAGTTCTTC.

This clonotype was observed a handful of times. The rearrangement joins TRBV28 to TRBJ2-2; D gene unclear. The CDR3 spans 15 residues. Per germline, CDR1 MDHEN and CDR2 SYDVKM. V was cut by 5 bases and J by 3 bases, with 13 bases left in between. CDR3 amino acids: CASSRARSYTGELFF. DNA of the CDR3: TGTGCCAGCAGTCGGGCAAGAAGTTACACCGGGGAGCTGTTTTTT.

This clonotype showed up just a few times. The J gene is TRBJ2-5, the V gene TRBV20-1, with TRBD2 as a possible D gene (6 bases). V was trimmed by 0 bases and J by 2 bases, leaving 10 bases between them. This CDR3 is 14 amino acids long. Germline lookup yields CDR1 DFQATT and CDR2 SNEGSKA (reference sequence). CDR3 in amino acids: CSARDQAGQETQYF. The CDR3 DNA reads TGCAGTGCTAGAGATCAGGCGGGACAAGAGACCCAGTACTTC.

This clonotype was counted many times. CDR3 loop: CASSKNAQLNTEAFF. In DNA form, the CDR3 reads TGTGCCAGCAGCAAAAACGCACAGTTGAACACTGAAGCTTTCTTT. The chain links TRBV11-2 to TRBJ1-1, with D unclear. Germline CDR1 SGHAT, CDR2 FQNNGV. V dropped 5 bases and J dropped 0 bases, with 13 bases sitting between them. CDR3 length equals 15 residues. Drawing the rest from reference TRBV11-2 and TRBJ1-1, the complete variable domain is EAGVAQSPRYKIIEKRQSVAFWCNPISGHATLYWYQQILGQGPKLLIQFQNNGVVDDSQLPKDRFSAERLKGVDSTLKIQPAKLEDSAVYLCASSKNAQLNTEAFFGQGTRLTVV.

The chain combines TRBV20-1 with TRBJ1-5; D may be TRBD1 (6 bases). V was trimmed by 3 bases and J by 7 bases, leaving 19 bases between them. The CDR3 is 15 amino acids. The germline V gene has CDR1 DFQATT and CDR2 SNEGSKA (reference sequence). The chain's CDR3 is CSASFGGRNEQPQHF. DNA of the CDR3: TGCAGTGCTAGTTTCGGGGGCCGGAATGAGCAGCCCCAGCATTTT.

This clonotype was counted ten times or more. The DNA of the CDR3 is TGTGCCTGGAGGATTGGGACAGTGAACACTGAAGCTTTCTTT. This encodes CAWRIGTVNTEAFF. The chain has TRBV30 and TRBJ1-1; 7 bases are shared with TRBD1. With V trimmed by 3 bases and J by 0 bases, 4 bases remained unmatched. The CDR3 runs to 14 residues. Germline lookup yields CDR1 GTSNPN and CDR2 SVGIG (reference sequence).

This clonotype was detected many times. The V gene is TRBV10-3, the J gene TRBJ1-2, with TRBD1 matching 9 bases. CDR1 is ENHRY, CDR2 SYGVKD, per germline. This CDR3 region has 13 residues. Trimming at V came to 10 bases and at J to 7 bases, leaving 10 bases not matched to a gene. CDR3 amino acids: CASAKTGGAGYTF. As DNA, the CDR3 is TGTGCCAGCGCGAAAACAGGGGGCGCTGGCTACACCTTC.

This clonotype was picked up many times. This rearrangement joins TRBV15 to TRBJ1-4, with D tentatively TRBD1 (5 bases). Trimming removed 0 bases at V and 7 bases at J, with 15 bases between. The CDR3 has 16 residues. Germline values: CDR1 LNHNV, CDR2 YYDKDF (reference sequence). CDR3 coding DNA: TGTGCCACCAGCAGAGATTGGCCCCCTCAGGGTGAAAAACTGTTTTTT. Translating it yields CATSRDWPPQGEKLFF.

This clonotype was found a few times. This chain joins TRBV7-2 and TRBJ1-1, with D possibly being TRBD1 (5 bases). Looked up from germline, CDR1 is SGHTA and CDR2 is FQGNSA. Trimming removed 4 bases at V and 3 bases at J, with 12 bases between. The CDR3 covers 14 residues. The CDR3 DNA sequence: TGTGCCAGCAGCTACCGACAGAAGTACACTGAAGCTTTCTTT. Its protein is CASSYRQKYTEAFF.

The chain joins TRBV20-1 to TRBJ2-4; unclear D gene. The CDR3 has 13 amino acids. The germline CDR1 and CDR2 sequences are DFQATT and SNEGSKA (reference sequence). V lost 3 bases to trimming and J lost 6 bases, with 12 bases between them. Here the CDR3 DNA reads TGCAGTGCTAGCGGTGTCTCTGGAAACATTCAGTACTTC. Protein: CSASGVSGNIQYF.

This clonotype was detected a few times. The chain has TRBV6-4 and TRBJ1-1, with D maybe TRBD1 (6 bases). This CDR3 is built from 16 residues. Germline lookup yields CDR1 MRHNA and CDR2 SNTAGT. The germline V and J ends were trimmed by 4 bases and 4 bases, with 19 bases remaining between them. CDR3 loop: CASSAQSAEGGTEAFF. The CDR3, as DNA: TGTGCCAGCAGTGCCCAATCGGCCGAGGGGGGCACTGAAGCTTTCTTT.

This clonotype was counted a few times. V is TRBV6-1 and J is TRBJ2-1; D possibly corresponds to TRBD1 (5 bases). Between the trimmed V and J ends, which lost 7 bases and 9 bases, there was a span of 16 bases. The CDR3 has 13 residues. The germline V gene has CDR1 MNHNS and CDR2 SASEGT. This chain's CDR3 is CASTSTGLAEQFF. The CDR3 nucleotides read TGTGCCAGCACAAGCACAGGTCTGGCTGAGCAGTTCTTC.

CDR3: CASSIQGWGRLAKNIQYF. CDR3 sequence (DNA): TGTGCCAGTAGTATTCAGGGGTGGGGGCGCCTAGCCAAAAACATTCAGTACTTC. V gene TRBV19 combines with J gene TRBJ2-4; D perhaps matches TRBD1 (6 bases). CDR3 length equals 18 residues. Germline assignment: CDR1 LNHDA and CDR2 SQIVND (reference sequence). The ends were cut back, 3 bases at V and 0 bases at J, with 18 bases in the middle.

This clonotype was observed a handful of times. The genes are TRBV6-1 and TRBJ1-5, with a weak D call TRBD1 (5 bases). The CDR3 totals 15 residues. V was trimmed by 1 base and J by 2 bases, leaving 9 bases between them. Germline values: CDR1 MNHNS, CDR2 SASEGT. CDR3 nucleotide sequence: TGTGCCAGCAGTGAAGTGGGGGATGGCAATCAGCCCCAGCATTTT. Protein: CASSEVGDGNQPQHF.

This clonotype was picked up many times. V is TRBV6-5 and J is TRBJ1-1; unclear D gene. Germline V lookup: CDR1 MNHEY, CDR2 SVGAGI. The length of the CDR3 is 14 residues. The ends were cut back, 6 bases at V and 4 bases at J, with 15 bases in the middle. The CDR3 coding sequence is TGTGCCAGCAGGCGACTGGTGGGTAGCACTGAAGCTTTCTTT. Protein: CASRRLVGSTEAFF.

This rearrangement joins TRBV27 to TRBJ2-7, with D possibly called TRBD1 or TRBD2 (6 bases each). Looked up from germline, CDR1 is MNHEY and CDR2 is SMNVEV (reference sequence). This CDR3 has 14 amino acids. Trimming took 6 bases from V and 2 from J, leaving 14 bases between them. The CDR3 nucleotides are TGTGCCAGCAGCTCAAAGGGGGGTACCTACGAGCAGTACTTC. Translating gives CASSSKGGTYEQYF.

The rearrangement uses TRBV13 and TRBJ1-6; 7 bases match TRBD1. CDR3 size: 15 residues. V lost 5 bases to trimming and J lost 7 bases; unmatched junction nucleotides: 8. Germline loops: CDR1 PRHDT, CDR2 FYEKMQ (reference sequence). Here the CDR3 DNA reads TGTGCCAGCAGCCATTCACAGGGGAGCAATTCACCCCTCCACTTT. Amino acid sequence: CASSHSQGSNSPLHF.

This clonotype appeared many times. The chain joins TRBV12-3 or TRBV12-4 to TRBJ2-3; 10 bases match TRBD1. J lost 6 bases, V lost 4 bases, and 4 bases had no gene match. The CDR3 runs to 14 residues. Written as DNA, the CDR3 is TGTGCCAGCAGTTGGGACAGGGGAAGGGATACGCAGTATTTT. This encodes CASSWDRGRDTQYF.

The chain links TRBV4-3 to TRBJ1-2; perhaps TRBD1 as D (6 bases). The CDR3 runs to 15 residues. Germline V gene sequence: CDR1 LGHNA, CDR2 YSLEER. V lost 0 bases and J lost 8, with 16 bases in between. CDR3 loop: CASSQDLTGHGGYTF. The CDR3 DNA sequence: TGCGCCAGCAGCCAAGATTTAACAGGGCATGGAGGCTACACCTTC.

V and J are TRBV15 and TRBJ2-6; D is unclear. The CDR3 is 13 amino acids. Germline V gene data show CDR1 as LNHNV and CDR2 as YYDKDF (reference sequence). V lost 9 bases and J 4 bases, leaving 10 bases between the germline ends. CDR3 nucleotide sequence: TGTGCCACGGGTAATTACGGGGCCAACGTCCTGACTTTC. Translation gives CATGNYGANVLTF.

The J gene is TRBJ2-3, the V gene TRBV5-1; D may be TRBD1 (6 bases). V dropped 5 bases and J dropped 2 bases, with 12 bases sitting between them. CDR1 and CDR2 (germline): SGHRS, YFSETQ. The CDR3 has 14 amino acids. The CDR3 DNA is TGCGCCAGCAGAGCACAGGGCGACACAGATACGCAGTATTTT. Residues: CASRAQGDTDTQYF.

The V and J genes are TRBV21-1 and TRBJ2-5; the table names TRBD1, a call not compared with the DNA. TRBV21-1 is noted as a pseudogene. The CDR3 loop spans 14 amino acids. In nucleotides, the CDR3 is TGTGCCAGCCTCTCGACAGGGGGCCAAGAGACCCAGTACTTC. It specifies CASLSTGGQETQYF.

The chain joins TRBV29-1 to TRBJ2-1; tentatively, D is TRBD1 (6 bases). CDR3 length: 12 amino acids. CDR1 and CDR2 from the germline V gene are SQVTM and ANQGSEA. The ends were cut back, 6 bases at V and 8 bases at J, with 14 bases in the middle. The CDR3 region has the DNA TGCAGCGTGGGACAAGAGGGTTATGAGCAGTTCTTC. This codes for CSVGQEGYEQFF.